Only a few counts were recorded for the clone carrying this T cell receptor (beta chain). Its antigen is unidentified. The record originates from a study of cytomegalovirus exposure and HLA in healthy donors. PCR used 60 Vbeta primers and 13 Jbeta primers. Profiling relied on immunoSEQ multiplex PCR, and the TCRdb table lists in-frame clones only, not all of them. The sample lists some 130,000 clones; 66% were seen once. General study points: Being productive about 87% or about 30% of the time was typical of most TCR beta V segments in an earlier analysis. Donors were assumed by presence/absence analyses to have roughly uniform sequencing depth.

Investigators did not record CMV serostatus for this donor. Germline V gives CDR1 MNHNY, CDR2 SVGAGI (reference sequence). The CDR3 runs to 10 residues. V lost 11 bases, J lost 11 bases, and 13 bases lay in between. The rearrangement links TRBV6-6 to TRBJ2-1, with D perhaps matching TRBD2 (5 bases). The clonotype comes from a human donor in good health. The sample comprised PBMCs. The CDR3 nucleotides read TGTGCCTGCCAAGGCGGGCAGCAGTTCTTC. Translating gives CACQGGQQFF.